This T cell receptor beta chain is drawn from a study of cytomegalovirus exposure and HLA in healthy donors. Study in general: One earlier analysis, a look at some 180 million T cells, found some 110 million unique TCR beta sequences. Whole-study results and caveats: The sole available immune exposure information was CMV serostatus. A cluster of highly shared sequence variants was likely a sequencing artifact. Earlier analysis found most TCR beta V segments productive about 87% or about 30% of the time.

As to this clone: Antigen: not known.

The PCR was carried out with 60 Vbeta primers and 13 Jbeta primers. Some clones are missing from TCRdb's copy, which holds only in-frame ones; the method was immunoSEQ multiplex PCR. The top ten clones hold around 1.4% of a sample with some 140,000 clones, around 73% of them seen once. CDR3 length equals 14 residues. The germline gives CDR1 KGHSH, CDR2 LQKENI. Trimming pared 6 bases from V and 7 bases from J, leaving 16 bases between. The sample consisted of PBMCs. This chain uses TRBV18 with TRBJ1-5, with D unclear. The sequence derives from a woman aged 40 to 50 in good health and CMV-seronegative. CDR3 amino acids: CASSAGVTGQPQHF. The CDR3 DNA sequence: TGTGCCAGCTCCGCCGGGGTCACGGGGCAGCCCCAGCATTTT.